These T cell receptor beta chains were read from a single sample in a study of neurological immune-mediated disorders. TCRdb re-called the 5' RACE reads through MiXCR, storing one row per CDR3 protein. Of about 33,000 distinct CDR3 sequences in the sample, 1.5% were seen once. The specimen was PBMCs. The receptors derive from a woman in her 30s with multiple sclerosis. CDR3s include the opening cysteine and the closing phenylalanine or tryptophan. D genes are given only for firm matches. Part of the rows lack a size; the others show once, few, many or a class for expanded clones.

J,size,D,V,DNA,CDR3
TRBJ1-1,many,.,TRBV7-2,TGTGCCAGCAGCTCACGCCGAGGGGCTGAAGCTTTCTTT,CASSSRRGAEAFF
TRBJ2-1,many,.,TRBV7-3,TGTGCCAGCAGCTCGAATAACAATGAGCAGTTCTTC,CASSSNNNEQFF
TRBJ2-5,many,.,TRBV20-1,TGCAGTGCTAGAGATTTGAGACAGCAAGAGACCCAGTACTTC,CSARDLRQQETQYF
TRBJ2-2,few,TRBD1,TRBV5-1,TGCGCCAGCAGCGGACAGGGAGGCACCGGGGAGCTGTTTTTT,CASSGQGGTGELFF
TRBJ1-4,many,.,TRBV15,TGTGCCACCAGCAGAGAGACAGGACGTAATGAAAAACTGTTTTTT,CATSRETGRNEKLFF
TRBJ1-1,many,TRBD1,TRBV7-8,TGTGCCAGCAGCCTAAGGACAGGGGAAAACACTGAAGCTTTCTTT,CASSLRTGENTEAFF
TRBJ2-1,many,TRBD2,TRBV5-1,TGCGCCAGCAGCTTAAGTGGAGCGGGGGGGCGCGAGCAGTTCTTC,CASSLSGAGGREQFF
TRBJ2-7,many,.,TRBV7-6,TGTGCCAGCAGCTTGGCGGGCGGCATCTCCTACGAGCAGTACTTC,CASSLAGGISYEQYF
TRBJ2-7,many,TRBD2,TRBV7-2,TGTGCCAGCAGCTTGGGAAGCGGGGGGGCCGGGGAGCAGTACTTC,CASSLGSGGAGEQYF
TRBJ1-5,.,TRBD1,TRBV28,TGTGCCAGCAGTCAAACAGGGGGCGGTCAGCCCCAGCATTTT,CASSQTGGGQPQHF
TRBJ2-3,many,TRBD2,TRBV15,TGTGCCACCAGCAGAGGGACTAGCGGCCCAGATACGCAGTATTTT,CATSRGTSGPDTQYF
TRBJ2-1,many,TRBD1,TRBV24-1,TGTGCCACCAGTGACCGGACAGGGGGCATACATGAGCAGTTCTTC,CATSDRTGGIHEQFF
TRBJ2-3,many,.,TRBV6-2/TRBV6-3,TGTGCCAGCAGTTTGGCAGGGATGGCAGATACGCAGTATTTT,CASSLAGMADTQYF
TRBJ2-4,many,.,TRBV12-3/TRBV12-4,TGTGCCAGCACCGACGGCTTAGCCAAAAACATTCAGTACTTC,CASTDGLAKNIQYF
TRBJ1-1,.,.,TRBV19,TGTGCCAGTAGAACTACTGAAGCTTTCTTT,CASRTTEAFF
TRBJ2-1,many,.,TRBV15,TGTGCCACCAGCAGACCCACAGGGATCGGGGAGCAGTTCTTC,CATSRPTGIGEQFF
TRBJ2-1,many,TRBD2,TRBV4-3,TGCGCCAGCAGCCTGACTAGCGGGGGCGTTTATGAGCAGTTCTTC,CASSLTSGGVYEQFF
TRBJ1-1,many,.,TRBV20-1,TGCAGTGCTAGAGAATGGGACGCAGGGCACACTGAAGCTTTCTTT,CSAREWDAGHTEAFF
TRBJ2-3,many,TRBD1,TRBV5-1,TGCGCCAGCAGCGTACAGGGGACAGATACGCAGTATTTT,CASSVQGTDTQYF
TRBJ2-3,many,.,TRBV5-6,TGTGCCAGCAGCGGGGACCGGGGGGCGAATACGCAGTATTTT,CASSGDRGANTQYF
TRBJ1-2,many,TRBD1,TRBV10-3,TGTGCCATCACCCGGACAGGACCCAACGATGGCTACACCTTC,CAITRTGPNDGYTF
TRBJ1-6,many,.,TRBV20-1,TGCAGTGCTAGAGACGGGCCTGGGGTCCACTTT,CSARDGPGVHF
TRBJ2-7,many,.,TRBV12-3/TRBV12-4,TGTGCCAGCAGTTTGGCAGGGAACGAGCAGTACTTC,CASSLAGNEQYF